The T cell receptor beta chain under discussion was sequenced for a study of response to subunit inactivated influenza vaccine. Germline-derived CDR1 and CDR2 are DFQATT and SNEGSKA (reference sequence). J lost 5 bases, V lost 1 base, and 11 bases had no gene match. The CDR3 is made up of 16 amino acids. The study's findings and limits: A suggestion made by the authors is that each seasonal influenza vaccination recruits few new T cells.

TCRdb processed the RT-PCR reads anew with MiXCR; each CDR3 protein has one entry. The sample records under 550,000 distinct CDR3 sequences, less than 8% being singletons. This clonotype is a singleton in its sample. Its target is not known. The sequence came from a man between 50 and 75 years old who received an inactivated influenza vaccine. The chain is built from TRBV20-1 and TRBJ2-5, with 9 bases that match TRBD2. Sequencing was performed on PBMCs from blood, taken less than 25 months after vaccination. CDR3 sequence reads: CSARGGIAGVRETQYF. CDR3 nucleotide sequence: TGCAGTGCTAGAGGTGGAATAGCGGGAGTTAGGGAGACCCAGTACTTC.